This T cell receptor (beta chain) was identified in a study of blood T cell repertoires in COVID-19. In the study overall: Acute and convalescent COVID-19 specimens originated in the United States, Italy and Spain. Sources were T cells, B-cell-depleted T cells, or PBMCs; the material itself was cDNA or gDNA.

TCRdb keeps only in-frame clones here, not all; method: immunoSEQ multiplex PCR. The sample holds about 76,000 clones, about 88% seen once. The germline V gene has CDR1 MDHEN and CDR2 SYDVKM. The CDR3 runs 13 residues. Between the trimmed V and J ends, which lost 6 bases and 6 bases, there was a span of 15 bases. This TCR was recovered from a human donor in a cohort sampled during active COVID-19. The chain recombines TRBV28 with TRBJ2-7, with D maybe TRBD2 (6 bases). Sequencing was done on a sample of peripheral blood. In nucleotides, the CDR3 is TGTGCCAGCAGGACGGGGGAGGCGGGCGAGCAGTACTTC. This encodes CASRTGEAGEQYF.